This is a list of T cell receptor beta chains from one sample in a study of T cells in Graves' hyperthyroidism and ophthalmopathy. TCRdb redid the calling of the multiplex PCR reads with MiXCR, one entry per CDR3 protein. The sample consists of 450,000 to 650,000 distinct CDR3 sequences, approximately 15% of them appearing once. The sequenced sample was blood. Receptors were obtained from a woman aged 18-30 years with Graves' ophthalmopathy. Each CDR3 is given with its conserved first and last residue. Each record gives: V gene, D gene, clone size, J gene, CDR3 protein, CDR3 DNA. D genes are given only for firm matches. Clone size is shown for a subset of rows, as once, few, many or a class of expanded clone.

>TRBV2|TRBD1|.|TRBJ2-5
CATQRQGEGGETQYF
TGTGCCACCCAGCGACAGGGCGAGGGCGGGGAGACCCAGTACTTC
>TRBV4-1|.|.|TRBJ1-5
CASMGQVGDLNQPQHF
TGCGCCAGCATGGGGCAAGTAGGGGACCTCAATCAGCCCCAGCATTTT
>TRBV4-2|.|many|TRBJ1-1
CASSQLKAGTEAFF
TGTGCCAGCAGCCAATTGAAAGCGGGAACTGAAGCTTTCTTT
>TRBV11-2|TRBD2|many|TRBJ2-1
CASSPFIFSSGIGSYNEQFF
TGTGCCAGCAGCCCATTTATCTTTTCGAGCGGGATAGGCTCCTACAATGAGCAGTTCTTC
>TRBV6-5|.|.|TRBJ1-5
CASSYSGRVDQPQHF
TGTGCCAGCAGTTACTCTGGCAGGGTCGATCAGCCCCAGCATTTT
>TRBV6-1|TRBD1|.|TRBJ1-1
CASSGPGQEGVQAFF
TGTGCCAGCAGTGGACCGGGACAGGAGGGGGTCCAAGCTTTCTTT
>TRBV19|TRBD1|.|TRBJ2-5
CASSIVGTGPQETQYF
TGTGCCAGTAGTATAGTAGGGACAGGGCCTCAAGAGACCCAGTACTTC
>TRBV7-9|TRBD2|many|TRBJ2-4
CASSLRSGRAAVQYF
TGTGCCAGCAGCTTACGGAGCGGGAGGGCCGCCGTTCAGTACTTC
>TRBV19|.|many|TRBJ2-7
CASSFRGPLYEQYF
TGTGCCAGTAGTTTCAGGGGCCCCCTCTACGAGCAGTACTTC
>TRBV7-3|.|many|TRBJ1-1
CASSQGVGNTEAFF
TGTGCCAGCAGCCAAGGGGTTGGGAACACTGAAGCTTTCTTT
>TRBV28|TRBD2|many|TRBJ2-3
CASSLLGLASTDTQYF
TGTGCCAGCAGTTTACTGGGACTAGCGAGCACAGATACGCAGTATTTT
>TRBV7-9|TRBD2|.|TRBJ2-7
CASSHGGSSGYEQYF
TGTGCCAGCAGCCACGGGGGGAGCTCGGGTTACGAGCAGTACTTC
>TRBV3-1|.|many|TRBJ2-2
CASRRSGTNTGELFF
TGTGCCAGCAGGCGTAGCGGAACGAACACCGGGGAGCTGTTTTTT
>TRBV28|TRBD2|many|TRBJ2-3
CASSLGGVSTDTQYF
TGTGCCAGCAGTTTAGGGGGGGTGAGCACAGATACGCAGTATTTT
>TRBV6-2/TRBV6-3|.|.|TRBJ2-7
CASSYSPGLYEQYF
TGTGCCAGCAGTTACTCCCCGGGACTCTACGAGCAGTACTTC
>TRBV19|.|.|TRBJ1-4
CASSIRGNEKLFF
TGTGCCAGTAGTATCCGGGGAAATGAAAAACTGTTTTTT
>TRBV2|.|many|TRBJ1-2
CASTVTGTYGYTF
TGTGCCAGCACCGTGACAGGCACCTATGGCTACACCTTC
>TRBV28|.|many|TRBJ2-4
CASRTVWGAAKNIQYF
TGTGCCAGCAGAACCGTCTGGGGAGCGGCCAAAAACATTCAGTACTTC
>TRBV20-1|.|few|TRBJ2-5
CSAREFSVQETQYF
TGCAGTGCTAGAGAATTTAGCGTCCAAGAGACCCAGTACTTC
>TRBV20-1|TRBD1|.|TRBJ2-7
CSARDRYRGEQYF
TGCAGTGCTAGAGATAGGTACAGGGGGGAGCAGTACTTC
>TRBV6-1|.|many|TRBJ2-7
CASSDVFNEQYF
TGTGCCAGCAGTGACGTGTTTAACGAGCAGTACTTC
>TRBV6-2/TRBV6-3|TRBD1|many|TRBJ2-3
CASSYSGQGKDTQYF
TGTGCCAGCAGTTACTCCGGACAGGGGAAGGATACGCAGTATTTT
>TRBV24-1|.|few|TRBJ1-1
CATSDLGVEAFF
TGTGCCACCAGTGATTTGGGAGTTGAAGCTTTCTTT
>TRBV28|.|many|TRBJ2-1
CASSFMGPASDEQFF
TGTGCCAGCAGTTTTATGGGACCCGCTTCGGATGAGCAGTTCTTC
>TRBV5-1|.|few|TRBJ2-1
CASSLEGQDSSYNEQFF
TGCGCCAGCAGCTTGGAGGGGCAGGATAGCTCCTACAATGAGCAGTTCTTC
>TRBV19|TRBD1|few|TRBJ1-1
CASSVGTGVTEAFF
TGTGCCAGTAGTGTCGGGACAGGGGTGACTGAAGCTTTCTTT
>TRBV7-6|TRBD2|many|TRBJ2-7
CASSSSGLAGTYEQYF
TGTGCCAGCAGCAGCAGCGGACTAGCGGGAACCTACGAGCAGTACTTC
>TRBV4-1|TRBD2|many|TRBJ2-5
CASSQVLAGGQETQYF
TGCGCCAGCAGCCAAGTCTTAGCGGGAGGGCAAGAGACCCAGTACTTC
>TRBV28|.|many|TRBJ1-2
CASSLPFLGGGGYTF
TGTGCCAGCAGTTTGCCCTTCCTCGGGGGCGGTGGCTACACCTTC
>TRBV7-8|.|many|TRBJ2-3
CASSLRGTADTQYF
TGTGCCAGCAGCTTACGAGGGACGGCAGATACGCAGTATTTT
>TRBV28|.|many|TRBJ1-1
CASTRLGRGNTEAFF
TGTGCCAGCACCCGATTGGGGAGGGGGAACACTGAAGCTTTCTTT
>TRBV9|.|many|TRBJ2-1
CASSPGRLWDEQFF
TGTGCCAGCAGCCCGGGACGCCTTTGGGATGAGCAGTTCTTC
>TRBV6-2/TRBV6-3|.|many|TRBJ2-2
CASTPGRPNTGELFF
TGTGCCAGCACCCCCGGGAGACCGAACACCGGGGAGCTGTTTTTT
>TRBV20-1|TRBD1|many|TRBJ2-5
CSGQGARETQYF
TGCAGTGGACAGGGGGCAAGAGAGACCCAGTACTTC
>TRBV2|TRBD1|.|TRBJ1-6
CASSQDRANSPLHF
TGTGCCAGCAGTCAGGACAGGGCGAATTCACCCCTCCACTTT
>TRBV20-1|.|many|TRBJ2-7
CSAMGGLEQYF
TGCAGTGCTATGGGGGGCCTCGAGCAGTACTTC
>TRBV28|.|many|TRBJ2-1
CASSYRQAYNEQFF
TGTGCCAGCAGTTACCGACAGGCATACAATGAGCAGTTCTTC
>TRBV24-1|.|many|TRBJ2-5
CATSEPRSQETQYF
TGTGCCACCAGTGAACCTCGGTCCCAAGAGACCCAGTACTTC
>TRBV2|.|many|TRBJ1-5
CASRTPDSTLNQPQHF
TGTGCCAGCAGGACCCCCGACAGTACACTGAATCAGCCCCAGCATTTT
>TRBV30|.|many|TRBJ2-3
CAWSMGEITDTQYF
TGTGCCTGGAGTATGGGGGAGATCACAGATACGCAGTATTTT
>TRBV11-1|TRBD2|many|TRBJ2-3
CASSARVAGALPDTQYF
TGTGCCAGCAGCGCAAGGGTGGCGGGAGCACTTCCGGATACGCAGTATTTT
>TRBV20-1|TRBD2|many|TRBJ2-5
CSAPSLASGRARGTQYF
TGCAGTGCTCCCTCCCTGGCTAGCGGGAGGGCCCGCGGGACCCAGTACTTC
>TRBV4-1|TRBD1|.|TRBJ2-3
CASSQVPQGADTQYF
TGCGCCAGCAGCCAAGTCCCTCAGGGGGCAGATACGCAGTATTTT
>TRBV2|TRBD1|.|TRBJ1-4
CASSFRQGGEKLFF
TGTGCCAGCAGCTTTCGACAGGGGGGAGAAAAACTGTTTTTT